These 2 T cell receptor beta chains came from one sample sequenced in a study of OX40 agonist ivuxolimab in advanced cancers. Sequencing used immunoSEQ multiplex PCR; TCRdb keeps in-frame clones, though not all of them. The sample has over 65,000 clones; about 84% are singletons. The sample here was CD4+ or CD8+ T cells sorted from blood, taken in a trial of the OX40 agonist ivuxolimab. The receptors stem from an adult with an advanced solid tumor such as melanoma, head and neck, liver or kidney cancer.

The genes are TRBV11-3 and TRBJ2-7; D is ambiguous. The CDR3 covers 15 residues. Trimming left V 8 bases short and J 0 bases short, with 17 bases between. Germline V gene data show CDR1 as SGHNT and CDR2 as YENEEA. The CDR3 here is CASAQGPGPSYEQYF. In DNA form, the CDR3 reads TGTGCCAGCGCCCAAGGCCCAGGACCCTCCTACGAGCAGTACTTC.

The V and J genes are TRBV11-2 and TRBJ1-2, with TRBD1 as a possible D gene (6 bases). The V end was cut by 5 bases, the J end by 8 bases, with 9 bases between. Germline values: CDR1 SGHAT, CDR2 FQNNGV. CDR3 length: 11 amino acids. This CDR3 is CASSGRGGYTF. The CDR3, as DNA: TGTGCCAGCAGCGGCAGGGGCGGCTACACCTTC.